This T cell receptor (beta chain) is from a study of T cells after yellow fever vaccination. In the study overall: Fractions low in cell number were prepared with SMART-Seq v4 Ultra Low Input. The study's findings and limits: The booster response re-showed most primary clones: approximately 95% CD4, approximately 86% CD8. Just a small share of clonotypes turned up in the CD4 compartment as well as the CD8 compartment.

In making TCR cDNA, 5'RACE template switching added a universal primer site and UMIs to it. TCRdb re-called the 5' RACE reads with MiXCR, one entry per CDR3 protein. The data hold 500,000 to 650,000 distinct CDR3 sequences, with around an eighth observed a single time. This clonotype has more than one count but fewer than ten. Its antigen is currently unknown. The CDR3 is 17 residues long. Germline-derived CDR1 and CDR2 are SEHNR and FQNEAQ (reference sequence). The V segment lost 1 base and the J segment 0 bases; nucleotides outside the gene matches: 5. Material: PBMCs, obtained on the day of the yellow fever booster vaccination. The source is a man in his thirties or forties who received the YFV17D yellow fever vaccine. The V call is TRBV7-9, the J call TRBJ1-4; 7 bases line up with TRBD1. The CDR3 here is CASSLGQGSATNEKLFF. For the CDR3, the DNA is TGTGCCAGCAGCTTAGGACAGGGAAGCGCAACTAATGAAAAACTGTTTTTT.